This record concerns one T cell receptor (beta chain) sequence. No antigen is known for it. Assay used: immunoSEQ multiplex PCR; TCRdb lists only in-frame clones, some missing. The sample includes some 22,000 clones, roughly 66% of them seen just once. The sample originates from a study of CD4 T cells in relation to SARS-CoV-2 and coronaviruses. Points from the study as a whole: Monoreactive clones expanded significantly more to SARS-CoV-2 than crossreactive clones did.

Unexposed donor CD4+ T cells date from about 2011-2018, before the COVID-19 pandemic. CD4+ T cells were isolated from the cells after 10 days of culture. CDR3 length equals 14 residues. Germline CDR1 and CDR2: MNHEY and SVGAGI. The V end was cut by 10 bases, the J end by 9 bases, with 22 bases between. Sequencing input: CD4+ T cells from PBMCs, cultured in vitro. The source of this sequence is a human donor in good health. This chain uses TRBV6-5 with TRBJ1-3; tentatively, D is TRBD1 (5 bases). CDR3 sequence reads: CATYWGGSGGTIYF. The CDR3 DNA is TGTGCCACCTACTGGGGGGGTTCGGGAGGCACCATATATTTT.